What follows are 20 T cell receptor beta chains derived from one specimen sequenced in a study of blood T cell repertoires in COVID-19. This table comes from immunoSEQ multiplex PCR, and its TCRdb copy is limited to in-frame clones, with some not included. This table holds approximately 210,000 clones, 75% to 90% found once. Material: peripheral blood. All receptors derive from a woman aged 70 to 79 with active or convalescent COVID-19.

This clone was seen only a few times. This specimen includes other DNA sequences encoding the same CDR3. The rearrangement links TRBV5-4 to TRBJ1-2; possible D gene TRBD1, 6 bases. Per germline, CDR1 SGHNT and CDR2 YYREEE (reference sequence). V was trimmed by 3 bases and J by 2 bases, leaving 8 bases between them. This CDR3 spans 13 amino acids. In nucleotides, the CDR3 is TGTGCCAGCAGCTCGGACAGCAACTATGGCTACACCTTC. It specifies CASSSDSNYGYTF.

The rearrangement joins TRBV10-2 to TRBJ2-3; TRBD2 might be the D (5 bases). CDR3 size: 15 residues. Germline V lookup: CDR1 WSHSY, CDR2 SAAADI. The V end was cut by 6 bases, the J end by 4 bases, with 17 bases between. The CDR3, as DNA: TGCGCCAGCAGGGAGGTGTGGGAGAGGGCAGATACGCAGTATTTT. It translates to CASREVWERADTQYF.

The gene calls are TRBV12-3 or TRBV12-4 and TRBJ2-1; TRBD2 aligns across 9 bases. V shed 0 bases, J shed 15 bases, and the junction held 6 bases outside the gene matches. This CDR3 has 13 amino acids. The DNA of the CDR3 is TGTGCCAGCAGTTTAGCGCCCAGCGGGAGGCCGTTCTTC. Its translation: CASSLAPSGRPFF.

V and J are TRBV5-5 and TRBJ1-5; a possible D gene is TRBD1 (6 bases). Germline V gene sequence: CDR1 SGHKS, CDR2 YYEKEE (reference sequence). The ends were cut back, 4 bases at V and 4 bases at J, with 12 bases in the middle. This CDR3 has 14 amino acids. The DNA of the CDR3 is TGTGCCAGCAGCGCCTGGACAGATAATCAGCCCCAGCATTTT. It is translated as CASSAWTDNQPQHF.

This chain uses TRBV6-5 with TRBJ1-2; 7 bases fit TRBD1. The CDR3 runs 13 residues. V trimming: 2 bases; J trimming: 6 bases; junction bases outside the gene matches: 3. Germline V gene sequence: CDR1 MNHEY, CDR2 SVGAGI. CDR3 in DNA: TGTGCCAGCAGTTACGACAGGGCCCATGGCTACACCTTC. Translation: CASSYDRAHGYTF.

The rearrangement joins TRBV29-1 to TRBJ2-2; D is uncertain. Germline V CDR1 and CDR2: SQVTM, ANQGSEA. V was cut by 5 bases and J by 1 base, with 11 bases left in between. The CDR3 contains 14 residues. CDR3 sequence: CSVLVVMNTGELFF. CDR3 DNA sequence: TGCAGCGTTTTAGTAGTCATGAACACCGGGGAGCTGTTTTTT.

The chain joins TRBV5-1 to TRBJ1-3; 8 bases fit TRBD1. This CDR3 has 14 amino acids. From germline, CDR1 is SGHRS and CDR2 YFSETQ. The V segment lost 7 bases and the J segment 2 bases; nucleotides outside the gene matches: 5. The CDR3 bases are TGCGCCAGCTGGGAACAGGGGGCTGGAAACACCATATATTTT. It yields the protein CASWEQGAGNTIYF. The variable domain in full, with the rest retrieved from reference TRBV5-1 and TRBJ1-3, is KAGVTQTPRYLIKTRGQQVTLSCSPISGHRSVSWYQQTPGQGLQFLFEYFSETQRNKGNFPGRFSGRQFSNSRSEMNVSTLELGDSALYLCASWEQGAGNTIYFGEGSWLTVV.

The chain carries TRBV5-1 and TRBJ2-2, with D maybe TRBD2 (5 bases). Germline values: CDR1 SGHRS, CDR2 YFSETQ. This CDR3 region has 16 residues. The V end was cut by 0 bases, the J end by 3 bases, with 12 bases between. CDR3 amino acids: CASSLVVLVDTGELFF. CDR3 DNA: TGCGCCAGCAGCTTGGTGGTACTAGTGGACACCGGGGAGCTGTTTTTT.

The chain joins TRBV15 to TRBJ2-7; D is perhaps TRBD2 (6 bases). Looked up from germline, CDR1 is LNHNV and CDR2 is YYDKDF (reference sequence). This CDR3 is 15 amino acids long. Trimming pared 5 bases from V and 3 bases from J, leaving 17 bases between. The CDR3 sequence: CATSVAGSPLYEQYF. In DNA, the CDR3 is TGTGCCACCAGCGTTGCGGGGTCCCCCCTCTACGAGCAGTACTTC.

The chain is built from TRBV10-3 and TRBJ2-7, with a tentative D call TRBD2 (5 bases). The CDR3 has 12 amino acids. CDR1 is ENHRY, CDR2 SYGVKD, per germline. V lost 10 bases and J lost 3, with 13 bases in between. In nucleotides, the CDR3 is TGTGCCACAGAAGGGAGAAGCTACGAGCAGTACTTC. Protein product: CATEGRSYEQYF.

The chain combines TRBV6-2 or TRBV6-3 with TRBJ2-3; 8 bases agree with TRBD2. The CDR3 consists of 16 residues. Germline CDR1 and CDR2: MNHEY and SVGEGT. Trimming at V came to 0 bases and at J to 2 bases, leaving 4 bases not matched to a gene. The CDR3 DNA reads as TGTGCCAGCAGTTACTCGAGGCGGGGGGACACAGATACGCAGTATTTT. Translation gives CASSYSRRGDTDTQYF.

V gene TRBV3-1 (or the pseudogene TRBV3-2) combines with J gene TRBJ2-7, with D possibly being TRBD1 (5 bases). Germline V gene sequence: CDR1 LGHDT, CDR2 YNNKEL (reference sequence). The CDR3 runs to 14 residues. V lost 6 bases, J lost 4 bases, and 16 bases lay in between. DNA of the CDR3: TGTGCCAGCAGTCCCACAGGAGCCCAATACGAGCAGTACTTC. Translation: CASSPTGAQYEQYF.

The J gene is TRBJ2-5, the V gene TRBV29-1, with a weak D call TRBD1 (6 bases). This CDR3 is built from 14 residues. The V gene's germline CDR1 is SQVTM and CDR2 ANQGSEA. Trimming removed 4 bases at V and 2 bases at J, with 14 bases between. The CDR3 nucleotides read TGCAGCGTTGCAGGGACACATGTTCAAGAGACCCAGTACTTC. Encoded protein: CSVAGTHVQETQYF.

In regard to this clone: At one of its ends the junction is not consistent with the germline gene, which may arise from a read error. The rearrangement links TRBV7-7 to TRBJ2-5; 11 nucleotides match TRBD2. CDR3 size: 14 residues. Germline CDR1 and CDR2: SSHAT and FNYEAQ (reference sequence). CDR3 coding DNA: TGTGCTAGCAGCTTAGCGGGAGGGAAGGAGACCCAGTACTTC. Translation: CASSLAGGKETQYF. The variable domain in full, completed from reference TRBV7-7 and TRBJ2-5, reads GAGVSQSPRYKVTKRGQDVTLRCDPISSHATLYWYQQALGQGPEFLTYFNYEAQPDKSGLPSDRFSAERPEGSISTLTIQRTEQRDSAMYRCASSLAGGKETQYFGPGTRLLVL.

This clone has a handful of counts. J is TRBJ1-1 and V is TRBV3-1 (or the pseudogene TRBV3-2); the D is unclear. Trimming cost V 3 bases and J 4 bases, with 6 bases left between them. The CDR3 is 12 residues long. CDR1 and CDR2 (germline): LGHDT, YNNKEL (reference sequence). The CDR3 sequence is CASSQSSTEAFF. The CDR3 DNA is TGTGCCAGCAGCCAGTCTAGCACTGAAGCTTTCTTT.

V usage is TRBV19 and J usage is TRBJ2-1; D is uncertain. Per germline, CDR1 LNHDA and CDR2 SQIVND (reference sequence). V was cut by 10 bases and J by 9 bases, with 13 bases left in between. This CDR3 has 11 amino acids. The CDR3 loop reads CATQKRSEQFF. In DNA, the CDR3 is TGTGCCACGCAGAAGAGGAGTGAGCAGTTCTTC.

The chain combines TRBV19 with TRBJ2-7; D gene ambiguous. With 3 bases removed from V and 2 bases from J, the gap between germline ends came to 14 bases. CDR1 is LNHDA and CDR2 is SQIVND in the germline V gene (reference sequence). There are 15 residues in the CDR3. Here the CDR3 DNA reads TGTGCCAGTAGTATCGGCACCGCAGAGGCCTACGAGCAGTACTTC. This codes for CASSIGTAEAYEQYF.

The V gene is TRBV18, the J gene TRBJ1-2; D remains unclear. The germline V gene has CDR1 KGHSH and CDR2 LQKENI. V lost 1 base and J lost 7, with 16 bases in between. The length of the CDR3 is 15 residues. The CDR3: CASSPLLGGPSGYTF. The CDR3 DNA reads as TGTGCCAGCTCACCACTCCTAGGCGGGCCCAGTGGCTACACCTTC.

The V and J genes are TRBV28 and TRBJ1-2; the D is unclear. V dropped 1 base and J dropped 4 bases, with 13 bases sitting between them. CDR1 and CDR2 (germline): MDHEN, SYDVKM. This CDR3 contains 15 residues. As DNA, the CDR3 is TGTGCCAGCAGTTTATTAAATATGGCAGTCTATGGCTACACCTTC. Amino acid sequence: CASSLLNMAVYGYTF.

V gene TRBV7-9 combines with J gene TRBJ1-4; D unresolved. Per germline, CDR1 SEHNR and CDR2 FQNEAQ (reference sequence). This CDR3 comprises 15 residues. Trimming left V 2 bases short and J 0 bases short, with 7 bases between. The CDR3 here is CASSLRAATNEKLFF. The CDR3 DNA reads as TGTGCCAGCAGCTTACGTGCGGCAACTAATGAAAAACTGTTTTTT.